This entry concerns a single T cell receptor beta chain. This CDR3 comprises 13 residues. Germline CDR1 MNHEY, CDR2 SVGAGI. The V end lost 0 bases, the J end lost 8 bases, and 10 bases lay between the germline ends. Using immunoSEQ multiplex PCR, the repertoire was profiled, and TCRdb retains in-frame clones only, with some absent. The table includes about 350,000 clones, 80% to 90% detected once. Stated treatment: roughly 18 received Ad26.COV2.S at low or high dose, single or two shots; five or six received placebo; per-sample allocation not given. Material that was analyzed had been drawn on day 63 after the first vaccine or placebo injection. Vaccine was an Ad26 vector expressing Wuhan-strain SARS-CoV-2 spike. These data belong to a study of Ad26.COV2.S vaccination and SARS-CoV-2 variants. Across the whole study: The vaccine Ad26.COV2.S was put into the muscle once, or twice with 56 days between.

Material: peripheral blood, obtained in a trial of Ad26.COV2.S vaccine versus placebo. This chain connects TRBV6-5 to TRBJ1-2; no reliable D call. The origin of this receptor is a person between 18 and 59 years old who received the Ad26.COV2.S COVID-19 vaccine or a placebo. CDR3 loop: CASSYSTPGGYTF. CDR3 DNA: TGTGCCAGCAGTTACTCGACTCCGGGCGGCTACACCTTC.